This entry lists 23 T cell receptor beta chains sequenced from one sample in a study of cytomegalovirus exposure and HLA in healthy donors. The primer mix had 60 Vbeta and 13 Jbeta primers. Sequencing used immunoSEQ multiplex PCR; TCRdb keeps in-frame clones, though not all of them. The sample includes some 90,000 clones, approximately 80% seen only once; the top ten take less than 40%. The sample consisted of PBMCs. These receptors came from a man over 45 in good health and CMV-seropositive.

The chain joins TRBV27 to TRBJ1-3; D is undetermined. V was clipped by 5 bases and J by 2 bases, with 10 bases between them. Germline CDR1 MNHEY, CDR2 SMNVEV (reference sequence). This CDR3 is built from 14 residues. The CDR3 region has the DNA TGTGCCAGCAGTCTCCGCCCGGCTGGAAACACCATATATTTT. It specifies CASSLRPAGNTIYF.

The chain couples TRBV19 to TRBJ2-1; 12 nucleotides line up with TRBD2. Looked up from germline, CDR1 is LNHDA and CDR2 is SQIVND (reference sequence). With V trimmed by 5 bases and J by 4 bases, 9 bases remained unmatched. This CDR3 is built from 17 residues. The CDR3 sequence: CASSELSSGRGYNEQFF. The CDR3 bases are TGTGCCAGTAGTGAGTTGTCTAGCGGGAGGGGGTACAATGAGCAGTTCTTC.

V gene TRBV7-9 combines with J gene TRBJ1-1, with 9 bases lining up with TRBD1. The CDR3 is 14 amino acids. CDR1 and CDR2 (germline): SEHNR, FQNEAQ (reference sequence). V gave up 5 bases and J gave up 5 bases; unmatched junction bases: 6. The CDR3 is CASSPQGARTEAFF. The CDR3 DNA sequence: TGTGCCAGCAGCCCACAGGGGGCTAGGACTGAAGCTTTCTTT.

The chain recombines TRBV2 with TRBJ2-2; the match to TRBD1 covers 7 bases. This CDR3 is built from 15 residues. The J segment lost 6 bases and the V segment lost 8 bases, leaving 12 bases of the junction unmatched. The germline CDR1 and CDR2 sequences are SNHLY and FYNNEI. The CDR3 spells CASHFAPTGAGELFF. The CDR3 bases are TGTGCCAGCCATTTTGCTCCAACAGGGGCCGGGGAGCTGTTTTTT. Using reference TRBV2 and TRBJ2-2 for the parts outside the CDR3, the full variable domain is EPEVTQTPSHQVTQMGQEVILRCVPISNHLYFYWYRQILGQKVEFLVSFYNNEISEKSEIFDDQFSVERPDGSNFTLKIRSTKLEDSAMYFCASHFAPTGAGELFFGEGSRLTVL.

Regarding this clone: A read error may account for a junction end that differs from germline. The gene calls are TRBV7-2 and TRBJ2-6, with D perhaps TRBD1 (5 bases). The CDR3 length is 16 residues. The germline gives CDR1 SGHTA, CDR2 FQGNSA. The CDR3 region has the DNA TGTGCCAGCAGCCCCTTGACAGCCTCTGGGGCCAACGGCCTGACTTTC. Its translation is CASSPLTASGANGLTF.

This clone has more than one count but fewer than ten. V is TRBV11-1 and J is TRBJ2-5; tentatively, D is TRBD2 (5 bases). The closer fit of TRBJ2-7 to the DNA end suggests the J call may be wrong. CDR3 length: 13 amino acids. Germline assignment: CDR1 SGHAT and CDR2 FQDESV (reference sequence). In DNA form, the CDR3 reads TGTGCCAGCAGCACACTAGTGGTGTACGAGCAGTACTTC. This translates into CASSTLVVYEQYF.

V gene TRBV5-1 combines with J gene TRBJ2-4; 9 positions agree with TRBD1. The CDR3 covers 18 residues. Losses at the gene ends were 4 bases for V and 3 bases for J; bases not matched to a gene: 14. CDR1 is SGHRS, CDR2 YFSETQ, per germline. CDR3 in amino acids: CASSPGTGTLGSKNIQYF. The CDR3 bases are TGCGCCAGCAGCCCCGGGACAGGGACCCTCGGGAGCAAAAACATTCAGTACTTC.

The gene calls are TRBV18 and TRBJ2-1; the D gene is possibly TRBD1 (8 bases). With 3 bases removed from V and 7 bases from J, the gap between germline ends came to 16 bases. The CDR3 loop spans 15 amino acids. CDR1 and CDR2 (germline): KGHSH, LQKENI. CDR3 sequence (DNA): TGTGCCAGCTCACCGCTACAGGGGGGGGAAAATGAGCAGTTCTTC. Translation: CASSPLQGGENEQFF.

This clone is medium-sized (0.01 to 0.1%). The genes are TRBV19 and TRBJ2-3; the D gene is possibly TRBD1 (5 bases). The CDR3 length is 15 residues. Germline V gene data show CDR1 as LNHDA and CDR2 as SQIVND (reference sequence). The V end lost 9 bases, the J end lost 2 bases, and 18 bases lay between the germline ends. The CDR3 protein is CASKPVGRDTDTQYF. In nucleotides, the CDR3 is TGTGCCAGCAAACCCGTAGGCAGGGACACAGATACGCAGTATTTT.

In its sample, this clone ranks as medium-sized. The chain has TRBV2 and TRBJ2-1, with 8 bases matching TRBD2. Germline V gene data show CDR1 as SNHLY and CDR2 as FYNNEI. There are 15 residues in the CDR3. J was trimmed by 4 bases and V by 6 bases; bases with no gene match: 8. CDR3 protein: CASSTRTSRYNEQFF. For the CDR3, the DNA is TGTGCCAGCAGCACTCGGACTAGCAGGTACAATGAGCAGTTCTTC.

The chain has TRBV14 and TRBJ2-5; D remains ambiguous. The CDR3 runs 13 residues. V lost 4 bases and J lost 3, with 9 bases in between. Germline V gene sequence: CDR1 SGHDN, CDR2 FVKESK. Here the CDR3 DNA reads TGTGCCAGCAGCCTAACAAATAAAGAGACCCAGTACTTC. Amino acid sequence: CASSLTNKETQYF.

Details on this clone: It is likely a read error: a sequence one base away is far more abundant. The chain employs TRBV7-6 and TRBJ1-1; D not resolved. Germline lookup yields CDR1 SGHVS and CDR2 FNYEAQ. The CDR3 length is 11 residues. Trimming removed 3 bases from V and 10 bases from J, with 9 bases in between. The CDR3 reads CASSLNGGAFF. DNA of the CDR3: TGTGCCAGCAGCTTGAACGGAGGAGCTTTCTTT.

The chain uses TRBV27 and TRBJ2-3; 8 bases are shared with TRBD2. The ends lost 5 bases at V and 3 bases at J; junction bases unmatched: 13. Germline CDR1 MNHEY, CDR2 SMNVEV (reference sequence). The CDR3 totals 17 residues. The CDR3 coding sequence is TGTGCCAGCAGTCCCTCCTCGGGGGGGATAAGGACAGATACGCAGTATTTT. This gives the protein CASSPSSGGIRTDTQYF.

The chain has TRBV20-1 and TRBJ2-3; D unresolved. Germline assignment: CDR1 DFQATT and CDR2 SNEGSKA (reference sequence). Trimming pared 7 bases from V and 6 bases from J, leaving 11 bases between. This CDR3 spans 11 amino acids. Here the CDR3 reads CSVSTRDTQYF. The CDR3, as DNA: TGCAGTGTTTCTACCCGGGATACGCAGTATTTT.

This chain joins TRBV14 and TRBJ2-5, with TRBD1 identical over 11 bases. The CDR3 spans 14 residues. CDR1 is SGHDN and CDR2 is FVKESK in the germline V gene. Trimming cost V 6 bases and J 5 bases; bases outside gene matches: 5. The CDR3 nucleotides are TGTGCCAGCAGGCCGGGACAGGGGGTGGAGACCCAGTACTTC. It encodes CASRPGQGVETQYF.

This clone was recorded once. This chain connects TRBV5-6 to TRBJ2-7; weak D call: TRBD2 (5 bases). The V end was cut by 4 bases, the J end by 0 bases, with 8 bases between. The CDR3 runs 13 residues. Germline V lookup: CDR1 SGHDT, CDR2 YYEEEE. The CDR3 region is CASSQGSSYEQYF. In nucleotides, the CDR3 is TGTGCCAGCAGCCAAGGGAGCTCCTACGAGCAGTACTTC.

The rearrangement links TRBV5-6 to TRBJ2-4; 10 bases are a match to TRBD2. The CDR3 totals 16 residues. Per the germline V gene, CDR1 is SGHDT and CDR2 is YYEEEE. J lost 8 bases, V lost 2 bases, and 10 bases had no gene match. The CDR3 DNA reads TGTGCCAGCAGCTTATCCAGCGGGAGGGCAAAGGACATTCAGTACTTC. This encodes CASSLSSGRAKDIQYF.

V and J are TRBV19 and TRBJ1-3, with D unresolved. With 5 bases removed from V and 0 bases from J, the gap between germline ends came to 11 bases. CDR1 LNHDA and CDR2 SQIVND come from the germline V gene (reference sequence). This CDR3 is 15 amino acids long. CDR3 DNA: TGTGCCAGTAGTCCGCTACCTAGCTCTGGAAACACCATATATTTT. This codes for CASSPLPSSGNTIYF.

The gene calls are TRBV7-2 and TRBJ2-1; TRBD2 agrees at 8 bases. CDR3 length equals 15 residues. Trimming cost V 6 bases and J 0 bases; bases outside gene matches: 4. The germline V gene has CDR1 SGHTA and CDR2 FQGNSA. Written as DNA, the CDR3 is TGTGCCAGCAGTCCTAGCGGGTTCTCCTACAATGAGCAGTTCTTC. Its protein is CASSPSGFSYNEQFF.

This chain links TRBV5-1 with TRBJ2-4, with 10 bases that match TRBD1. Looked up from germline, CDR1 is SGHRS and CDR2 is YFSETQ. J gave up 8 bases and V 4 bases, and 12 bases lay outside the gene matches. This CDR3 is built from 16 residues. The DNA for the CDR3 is TGCGCCAGCAGCACCGGGACAGGGGCTGGGGAAGACATTCAGTACTTC. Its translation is CASSTGTGAGEDIQYF. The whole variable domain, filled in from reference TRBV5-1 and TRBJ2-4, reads KAGVTQTPRYLIKTRGQQVTLSCSPISGHRSVSWYQQTPGQGLQFLFEYFSETQRNKGNFPGRFSGRQFSNSRSEMNVSTLELGDSALYLCASSTGTGAGEDIQYFGAGTRLSVL.

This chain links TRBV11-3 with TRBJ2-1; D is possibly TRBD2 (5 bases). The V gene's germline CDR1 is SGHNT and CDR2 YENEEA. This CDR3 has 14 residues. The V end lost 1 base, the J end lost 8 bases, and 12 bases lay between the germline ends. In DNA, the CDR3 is TGTGCCAGCAGCTTAGGGCTAGCTTTCGATGAGCAGTTCTTC. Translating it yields CASSLGLAFDEQFF.

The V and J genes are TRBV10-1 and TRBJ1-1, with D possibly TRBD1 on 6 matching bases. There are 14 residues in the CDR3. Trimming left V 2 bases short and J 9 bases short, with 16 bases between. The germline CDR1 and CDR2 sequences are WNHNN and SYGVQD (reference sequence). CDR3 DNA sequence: TGCGCCAGCAGTGAGAACCAGGGGTTCTCCCAAGCTTTCTTT. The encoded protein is CASSENQGFSQAFF.

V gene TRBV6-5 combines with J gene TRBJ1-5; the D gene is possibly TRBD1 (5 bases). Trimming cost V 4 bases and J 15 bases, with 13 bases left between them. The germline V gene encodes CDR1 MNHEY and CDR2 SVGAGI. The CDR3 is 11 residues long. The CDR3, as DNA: TGTGCCAGCAGTTCACTGGAGGGGAGGCATTTT. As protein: CASSSLEGRHF.